Shown below are 17 T cell receptor beta chains from a single sample sequenced in a study of graft-versus-host responses after intestinal transplantation. Sequenced by immunoSEQ multiplex PCR; TCRdb stores in-frame clones only, minus some. The sample lists under 45,000 clones, more than 80% occurring once. The material sequenced was PBMCs, taken roughly 110 weeks after intestinal transplantation. The receptor source for this set is a human patient who received an intestinal transplant, so some T cells may come from the graft donor.

This sequence joins TRBV10-3 and TRBJ2-3; D remains ambiguous. Germline loops: CDR1 ENHRY, CDR2 SYGVKD. The ends were cut back, 0 bases at V and 2 bases at J, with 9 bases in the middle. The CDR3 contains 15 residues. The CDR3 region is CAISESGRTTDTQYF. The CDR3 nucleotides read TGTGCCATCAGTGAGTCTGGCAGGACCACAGATACGCAGTATTTT.

V usage is TRBV19 and J usage is TRBJ2-1, with D perhaps assigned TRBD1 or TRBD2 (7 bases each). The germline gives CDR1 LNHDA, CDR2 SQIVND (reference sequence). Trimming took off 7 bases at V and 3 bases at J, with 16 bases between the two ends. This CDR3 is built from 15 residues. The CDR3 protein is CASIPQGGVYNEQFF. As DNA, the CDR3 is TGTGCCAGTATCCCCCAGGGGGGGGTCTACAATGAGCAGTTCTTC.

The gene calls are TRBV18 and TRBJ2-5; TRBD2 is a possible D gene (6 bases). Germline CDR1 reads KGHSH; CDR2 reads LQKENI. Trimming shortened V by 3 bases and J by 3 bases, and 14 bases separated the two germline ends. There are 15 residues in the CDR3. The CDR3 DNA follows: TGTGCCAGCTCACCCAGAACAGGAGGGGAAGAGACCCAGTACTTC. It codes for CASSPRTGGEETQYF.

The chain combines TRBV9 with TRBJ1-3; TRBD1 is a possible D gene (5 bases). Trimming shortened V by 2 bases and J by 3 bases, and 9 bases separated the two germline ends. There are 14 residues in the CDR3. Germline CDR1 is SGDLS and CDR2 is YYNGEE. The CDR3 is CASSVRDFGNTIYF. The DNA of the CDR3 is TGTGCCAGCAGCGTCAGGGACTTTGGAAACACCATATATTTT.

The chain is built from TRBV9 and TRBJ1-1; D gene unclear. Trimming cost V 0 bases and J 1 base, with 10 bases left between them. Germline V gives CDR1 SGDLS, CDR2 YYNGEE. This CDR3 is built from 15 residues. CDR3 sequence: CASSVGRFSNTEAFF. In DNA form, the CDR3 reads TGTGCCAGCAGCGTAGGGAGGTTTTCGAACACTGAAGCTTTCTTT.

The rearrangement uses TRBV4-1 and TRBJ2-4, with TRBD1 matching over 8 bases. The CDR3 consists of 16 residues. V shed 4 bases and J 8 bases; nucleotides not matched to a gene: 13. Germline V gene sequence: CDR1 MGHRA, CDR2 YSYEKL. As DNA, the CDR3 is TGCGCCAGCAGCCGCGGGGACAGGCCAAGGGGGGACATTCAGTACTTC. Amino acids: CASSRGDRPRGDIQYF.

V and J are TRBV11-2 and TRBJ1-2; TRBD1 agrees at 8 bases. Germline-derived CDR1 and CDR2 are SGHAT and FQNNGV. This CDR3 spans 15 amino acids. V shed 5 bases and J 1 base; nucleotides not matched to a gene: 6. The CDR3 DNA reads TGTGCCAGCAGCCTGACAGGGGTTGGTAACTATGGCTACACCTTC. It codes for CASSLTGVGNYGYTF.

V and J are TRBV6-6 and TRBJ2-7, with a possible D match to TRBD2 (5 bases). Germline V CDR1 and CDR2: MNHNY, SVGAGI (reference sequence). The V end was cut by 4 bases, the J end by 1 base, with 8 bases between. The length of the CDR3 is 13 residues. The CDR3 sequence: CASSSTGSYEQYF. The CDR3 nucleotides read TGTGCCAGCAGTTCAACGGGATCCTACGAGCAGTACTTC.

The chain uses TRBV10-1 and TRBJ2-1, with 14 nucleotides matching TRBD2. Germline loops: CDR1 WNHNN, CDR2 SYGVQD (reference sequence). Trimming removed 3 bases from V and 7 bases from J; junction bases left unmatched: 5. The CDR3 covers 16 residues. As DNA, the CDR3 is TGCGCCAGCAGTGATCTGGGACTAGCGGGGGTTAATGAGCAGTTCTTC. This codes for CASSDLGLAGVNEQFF.

The rearrangement links TRBV11-3 to TRBJ2-1, with 7 bases lining up with TRBD1. V lost 5 bases and J lost 5; bases outside the gene matches: 12. Germline V gene lookup returns CDR1 SGHNT and CDR2 YENEEA. The CDR3 is 16 amino acids. CDR3 protein: CASSPGWTGEHNEQFF. The CDR3 nucleotides read TGTGCCAGCAGCCCCGGCTGGACAGGCGAACACAATGAGCAGTTCTTC.

The rearrangement links TRBV7-2 to TRBJ1-2; D is possibly TRBD1 (5 bases). Germline CDR1 SGHTA, CDR2 FQGNSA. This CDR3 is 15 amino acids long. The V end was cut by 5 bases, the J end by 8 bases, with 21 bases between. The CDR3 loop reads CASSRTPSGSLGYTF. The DNA for the CDR3 is TGTGCCAGCAGCCGTACTCCGTCAGGGTCCTTAGGCTACACCTTC.

The rearrangement joins TRBV28 to TRBJ2-7; D uncertain. This CDR3 region has 13 residues. Trimming cost V 2 bases and J 2 bases, with 7 bases left between them. The germline CDR1 and CDR2 sequences are MDHEN and SYDVKM. The CDR3 nucleotides read TGTGCCAGCAGTTTAGAAGTCACCTACGAGCAGTACTTC. As protein: CASSLEVTYEQYF.

This rearrangement joins TRBV7-2 to TRBJ1-1; D unclear. Germline CDR1 is SGHTA and CDR2 is FQGNSA. This CDR3 is built from 13 residues. V lost 5 bases and J lost 0, with 7 bases in between. The CDR3 coding sequence is TGTGCCAGCAGCCCTCACATGAACACTGAAGCTTTCTTT. Translating it yields CASSPHMNTEAFF.

The rearrangement links TRBV10-1 to TRBJ2-3; D gene unclear. V was shortened by 6 bases and J by 6 bases, with 13 bases between the two germline ends. Germline lookup yields CDR1 WNHNN and CDR2 SYGVQD (reference sequence). The CDR3 extends over 13 amino acids. CDR3 loop: CASSAQMRDTQYF. The CDR3 DNA reads as TGCGCCAGCAGCGCCCAGATGAGGGATACGCAGTATTTT.

The chain joins TRBV6-6 to TRBJ2-7; 7 nucleotides align to TRBD2. CDR1 and CDR2 (germline): MNHNY, SVGAGI (reference sequence). V shed 6 bases and J 1 base; nucleotides not matched to a gene: 12. The CDR3 consists of 16 residues. CDR3: CASSDPRREPSYEQYF. The CDR3 DNA reads as TGTGCCAGCAGCGACCCTCGGCGGGAGCCTTCCTACGAGCAGTACTTC.

The rearrangement joins TRBV10-3 to TRBJ1-1, with D unclear. Germline CDR1 ENHRY, CDR2 SYGVKD. The CDR3 consists of 13 residues. Trimming removed 8 bases from V and 7 bases from J, with 17 bases in between. This chain's CDR3 is CAILAGPGDEAFF. CDR3 in DNA: TGTGCCATCCTAGCCGGCCCCGGGGATGAAGCTTTCTTT.

V is TRBV7-2 and J is TRBJ1-2; TRBD1 is a possible D gene (5 bases). The CDR3 runs 12 residues. Trimming removed 5 bases from V and 7 bases from J, with 11 bases in between. The germline gives CDR1 SGHTA, CDR2 FQGNSA. The CDR3 region has the DNA TGTGCCAGCAGCGGGTCAGGGCTTGGCTACACCTTC. This codes for CASSGSGLGYTF.